Reported below is one TCR beta chain. What it recognizes is unknown. This sample is drawn from a study of Graves' ophthalmopathy and Graves' hyperthyroidism. Broader study findings: Blood was where most expanded thyroid clonotypes above 0.001 frequency also turned up.

Researchers took RNA transcripts and amplified TCR beta CDR3 regions from them. An opening RT-PCR round employed HTBI primers and preceded a second-round multiplex PCR. TCRdb passed the multiplex PCR reads through MiXCR, listing each CDR3 protein once. The table records over 150,000 distinct CDR3 sequences, less than 45% of them present only once. Trimming cost V 0 bases and J 3 bases, with 15 bases left between them. From germline, CDR1 is MNHEY and CDR2 SVGAGI. The CDR3 extends over 16 amino acids. If patients had other autoimmune diseases, uncontrolled infections, pregnancy or lactation, they were excluded. The diagnosis combined clinical symptoms, thyroxine, TRAb, thyroid ultrasound and orbital computed tomography scans. Someone took the PBMCs out of more than 9 ml of fresh peripheral blood.

The chain links TRBV6-5 to TRBJ2-7; a possible D gene is TRBD1 (5 bases). The clonotype comes from a woman aged 40-49 years with Graves' ophthalmopathy. Input material: peripheral blood. The CDR3: CASSYSRVTVNYEQYF. As DNA, the CDR3 is TGTGCCAGCAGTTACTCAAGGGTGACAGTAAACTACGAGCAGTACTTC.